A selection of T cell receptor beta chains follows, all from one sample in a study of CD8+ T cells in alopecia areata. Generated by immunoSEQ multiplex PCR, the TCRdb table keeps only in-frame clones and is missing some. The top ten clones hold more than 1.5% of a sample with 250,000 to 300,000 clones, nearly 60% of them seen once. The sample here was CD4+ T cells sorted from blood, taken at week 24, from a patient treated with tofacitinib. The source is a human donor with alopecia areata. CDR3s include the opening cysteine and the closing phenylalanine or tryptophan. The D gene is left open where the match is weak. Clone size is shown for a subset of rows, as once, few, many or a class of expanded clone.

cdr3_aa,cdr3_nt,j_call,cdr3_length,v_call,clone_size,d_call
CASRLGQSNSPLHF,TGTGCCAGCAGGCTGGGACAGTCAAATTCACCCCTCCACTTT,TRBJ1-6,14,TRBV27,.,TRBD1
CASSPPPRETQYF,TGTGCCAGCAGTCCGCCACCCCGAGAGACCCAGTACTTC,TRBJ2-5,13,TRBV7-2,.,.
CASSESVRATDTQYF,TGTGCCAGCAGCGAATCGGTGAGGGCCACAGATACGCAGTATTTT,TRBJ2-3,15,TRBV5-4,.,.
CATRGRSTMNTEAFF,TGTGCCACCCGGGGACGGTCAACGATGAACACTGAAGCTTTCTTT,TRBJ1-1,15,TRBV27,few,.
CASLRTGYEQYF,TGTGCCAGCCTTAGGACAGGGTACGAGCAGTACTTC,TRBJ2-7,12,TRBV28,.,TRBD1
CASSVNRGNSPLHF,TGTGCCAGCAGCGTGAACAGGGGGAATTCACCCCTCCACTTT,TRBJ1-6,14,TRBV9,.,TRBD1
CASSRNRGLSAVEQFF,TGTGCCAGCAGCCGGAACAGGGGGCTTTCCGCAGTTGAGCAGTTCTTC,TRBJ2-1,16,TRBV7-9,few,TRBD1
CAWSAVSGANVLTF,TGTGCCTGGAGTGCGGTCTCTGGGGCCAACGTCCTGACTTTC,TRBJ2-6,14,TRBV30,.,.
CSVITQGARDYGYTF,TGCAGCGTCATCACACAGGGGGCACGCGACTATGGCTACACCTTC,TRBJ1-2,15,TRBV29-1,.,TRBD1
CASSRDRGSLYTQYF,TGTGCCAGCAGCCGTGACAGGGGTTCTCTCTATACGCAGTATTTT,TRBJ2-3,15,TRBV5-6,.,TRBD1
CASSLVFGDKGTQYF,TGTGCCAGCAGCTTAGTTTTCGGGGATAAGGGTACGCAGTATTTT,TRBJ2-3,15,TRBV11-2,.,.
CASSQVLTGGLSAFF,TGTGCCAGCAGCCAAGTCTTGACAGGGGGCCTTTCCGCTTTCTTT,TRBJ1-1,15,TRBV4-2,.,TRBD1